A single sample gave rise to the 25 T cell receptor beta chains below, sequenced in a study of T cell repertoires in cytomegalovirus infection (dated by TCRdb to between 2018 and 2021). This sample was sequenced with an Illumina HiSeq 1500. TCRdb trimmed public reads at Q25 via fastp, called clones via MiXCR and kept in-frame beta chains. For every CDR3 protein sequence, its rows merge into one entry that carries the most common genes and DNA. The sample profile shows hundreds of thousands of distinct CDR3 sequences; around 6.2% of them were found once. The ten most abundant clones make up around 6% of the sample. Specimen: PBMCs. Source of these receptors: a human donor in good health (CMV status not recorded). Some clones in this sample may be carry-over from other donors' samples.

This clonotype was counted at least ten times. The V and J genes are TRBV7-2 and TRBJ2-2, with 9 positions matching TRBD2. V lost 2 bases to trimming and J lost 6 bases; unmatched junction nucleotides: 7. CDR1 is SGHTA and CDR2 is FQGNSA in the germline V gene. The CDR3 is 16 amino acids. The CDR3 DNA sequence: TGTGCCAGCAGCTTACTGGCTAGCGGGGCTTCCGGGGAGCTGTTTTTT. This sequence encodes CASSLLASGASGELFF.

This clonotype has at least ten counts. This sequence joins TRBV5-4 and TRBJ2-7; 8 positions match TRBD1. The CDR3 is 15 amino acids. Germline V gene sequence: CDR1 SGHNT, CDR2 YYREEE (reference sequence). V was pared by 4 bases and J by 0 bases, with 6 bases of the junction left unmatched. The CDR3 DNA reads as TGTGCCAGCAGCCGGACAGGGAAACCCTCCTACGAGCAGTACTTC. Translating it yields CASSRTGKPSYEQYF.

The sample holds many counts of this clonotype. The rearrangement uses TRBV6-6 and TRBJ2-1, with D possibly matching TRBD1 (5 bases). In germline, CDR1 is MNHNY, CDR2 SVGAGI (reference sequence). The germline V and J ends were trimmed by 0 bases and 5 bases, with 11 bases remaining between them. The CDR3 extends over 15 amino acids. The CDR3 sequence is CASSYSSGSHNEQFF. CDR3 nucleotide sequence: TGTGCCAGCAGTTACTCATCAGGGTCCCACAATGAGCAGTTCTTC.

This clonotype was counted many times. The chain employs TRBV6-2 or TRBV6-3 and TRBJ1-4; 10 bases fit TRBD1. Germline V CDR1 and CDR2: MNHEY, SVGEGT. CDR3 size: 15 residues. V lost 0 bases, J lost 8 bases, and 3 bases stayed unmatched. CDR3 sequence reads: CASSYSTGGYEKLFF. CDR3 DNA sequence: TGTGCCAGCAGTTACTCGACAGGGGGCTACGAAAAACTGTTTTTT.

CDR3 DNA: TGTGCCAGCAGCCAAGAGCAGCGGGGGGCAGGGGACATTCAGTACTTC. It translates to CASSQEQRGAGDIQYF. The rearrangement uses TRBV4-2 and TRBJ2-4, with 9 bases lining up with TRBD2. Germline lookup yields CDR1 LGHNA and CDR2 YNFKEQ. V shed 0 bases, J shed 8 bases, and the junction held 8 bases outside the gene matches. The CDR3 is 16 residues long.

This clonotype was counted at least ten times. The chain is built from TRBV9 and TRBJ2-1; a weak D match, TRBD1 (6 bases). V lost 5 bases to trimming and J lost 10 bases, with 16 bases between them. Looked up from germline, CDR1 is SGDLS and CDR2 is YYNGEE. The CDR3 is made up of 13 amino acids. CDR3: CASSQVSGQEQFF. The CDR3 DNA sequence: TGTGCCAGCAGTCAAGTGTCAGGACAGGAGCAGTTCTTC.

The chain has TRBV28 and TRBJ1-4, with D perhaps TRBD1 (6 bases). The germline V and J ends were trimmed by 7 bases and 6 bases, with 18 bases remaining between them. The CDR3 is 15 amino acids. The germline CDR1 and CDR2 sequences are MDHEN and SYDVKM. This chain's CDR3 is CASTPPGAVDEKLFF. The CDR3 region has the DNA TGTGCCAGCACTCCACCAGGGGCCGTTGATGAAAAACTGTTTTTT.

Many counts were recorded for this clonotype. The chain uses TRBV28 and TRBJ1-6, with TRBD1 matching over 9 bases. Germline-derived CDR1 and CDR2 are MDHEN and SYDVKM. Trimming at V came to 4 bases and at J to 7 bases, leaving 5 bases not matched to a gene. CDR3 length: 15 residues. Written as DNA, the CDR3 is TGTGCCAGCAGTTCCGAAGGACAGGGGAATTCACCCCTCCACTTT. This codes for CASSSEGQGNSPLHF.

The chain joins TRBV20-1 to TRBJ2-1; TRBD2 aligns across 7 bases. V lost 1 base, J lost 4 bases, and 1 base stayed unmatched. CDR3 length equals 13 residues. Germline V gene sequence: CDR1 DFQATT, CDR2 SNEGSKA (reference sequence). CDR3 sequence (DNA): TGCAGTGCTAGAGGGGGGGGGTACAATGAGCAGTTCTTC. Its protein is CSARGGGYNEQFF.

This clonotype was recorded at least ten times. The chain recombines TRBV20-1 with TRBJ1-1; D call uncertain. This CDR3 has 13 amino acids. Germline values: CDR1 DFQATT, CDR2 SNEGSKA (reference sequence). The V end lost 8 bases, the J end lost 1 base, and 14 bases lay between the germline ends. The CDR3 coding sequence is TGCAGTTATATCGGGGATCCGAACACTGAAGCTTTCTTT. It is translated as CSYIGDPNTEAFF.

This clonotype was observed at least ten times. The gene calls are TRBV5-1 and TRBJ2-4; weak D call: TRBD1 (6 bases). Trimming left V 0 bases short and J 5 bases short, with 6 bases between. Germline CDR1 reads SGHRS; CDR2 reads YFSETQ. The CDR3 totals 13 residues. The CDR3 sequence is CASSLGQENIQYF. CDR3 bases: TGCGCCAGCAGCTTGGGACAGGAAAACATTCAGTACTTC.

The CDR3: CASSLRAGAGYTF. CDR3 DNA sequence: TGTGCCAGCAGTTTAAGGGCAGGGGCTGGCTACACCTTC. The V and J genes are TRBV28 and TRBJ1-2, with D possibly being TRBD1 (6 bases). The CDR3 is made up of 13 amino acids. Trimming removed 2 bases from V and 7 bases from J, with 11 bases in between. CDR1 and CDR2 from the germline V gene are MDHEN and SYDVKM.

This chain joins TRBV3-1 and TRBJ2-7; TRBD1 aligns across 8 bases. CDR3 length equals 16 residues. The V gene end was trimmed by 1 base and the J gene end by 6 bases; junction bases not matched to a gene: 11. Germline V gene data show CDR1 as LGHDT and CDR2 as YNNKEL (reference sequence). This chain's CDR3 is CASSQGSRQGFIEQYF. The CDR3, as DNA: TGTGCCAGCAGCCAAGGTTCGCGACAGGGGTTCATCGAGCAGTACTTC.

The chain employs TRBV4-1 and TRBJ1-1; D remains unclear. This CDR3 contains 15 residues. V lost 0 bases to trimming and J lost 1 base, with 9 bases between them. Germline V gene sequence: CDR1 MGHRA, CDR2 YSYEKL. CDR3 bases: TGCGCCAGCAGCCAAGATGTTGGGAGGAACACTGAAGCTTTCTTT. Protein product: CASSQDVGRNTEAFF.

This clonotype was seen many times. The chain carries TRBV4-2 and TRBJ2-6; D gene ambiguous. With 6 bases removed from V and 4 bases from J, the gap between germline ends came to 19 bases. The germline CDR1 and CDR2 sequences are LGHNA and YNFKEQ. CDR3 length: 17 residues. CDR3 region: CASRFSNRPGGANVLTF. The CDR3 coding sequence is TGTGCCAGCAGATTTTCCAACCGACCGGGCGGGGCCAACGTCCTGACTTTC.

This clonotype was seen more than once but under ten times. The CDR3 here is CASRTPQGSVGGYTF. Here the CDR3 DNA reads TGTGCCAGCAGAACCCCGCAGGGAAGTGTGGGAGGCTACACCTTC. The V gene is TRBV28, the J gene TRBJ1-2, with D perhaps TRBD1 (5 bases). V lost 6 bases to trimming and J lost 8 bases, with 22 bases between them. The CDR3 covers 15 residues. Per the germline V gene, CDR1 is MDHEN and CDR2 is SYDVKM.

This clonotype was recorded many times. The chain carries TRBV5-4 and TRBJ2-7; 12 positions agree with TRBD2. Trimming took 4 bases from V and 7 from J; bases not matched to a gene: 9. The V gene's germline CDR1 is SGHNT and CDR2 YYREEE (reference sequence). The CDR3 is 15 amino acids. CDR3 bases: TGTGCCAGCAGCGCTACTAGCGGGGGGCCGGGGGAGCAGTACTTC. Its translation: CASSATSGGPGEQYF.

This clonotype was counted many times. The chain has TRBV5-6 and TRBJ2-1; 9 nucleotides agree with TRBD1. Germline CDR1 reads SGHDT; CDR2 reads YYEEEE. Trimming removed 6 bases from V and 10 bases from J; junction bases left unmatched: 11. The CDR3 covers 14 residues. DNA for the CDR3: TGTGCCAGCACAGGACAGGGGCCCTTGGACGAGCAGTTCTTC. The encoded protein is CASTGQGPLDEQFF.

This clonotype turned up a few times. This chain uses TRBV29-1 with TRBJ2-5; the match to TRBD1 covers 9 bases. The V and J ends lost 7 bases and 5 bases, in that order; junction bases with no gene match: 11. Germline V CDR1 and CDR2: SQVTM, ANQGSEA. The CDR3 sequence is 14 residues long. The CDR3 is CSGLHTGGRETQYF. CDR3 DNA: TGCAGCGGCCTACACACAGGGGGCAGGGAGACCCAGTACTTC. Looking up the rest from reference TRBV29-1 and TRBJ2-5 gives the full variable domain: SAVISQKPSRDICQRGTSLTIQCQVDSQVTMMFWYRQQPGQSLTLIATANQGSEATYESGFVIDKFPISRPNLTFSTLTVSNMSPEDSSIYLCSGLHTGGRETQYFGPGTRLLVL.

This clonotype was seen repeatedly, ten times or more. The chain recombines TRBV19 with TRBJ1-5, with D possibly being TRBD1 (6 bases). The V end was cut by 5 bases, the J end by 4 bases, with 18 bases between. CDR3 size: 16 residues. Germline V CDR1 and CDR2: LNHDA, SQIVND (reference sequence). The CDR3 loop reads CASSQTGFGINQPQHF. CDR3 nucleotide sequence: TGTGCCAGTAGTCAAACAGGGTTTGGGATTAATCAGCCCCAGCATTTT.

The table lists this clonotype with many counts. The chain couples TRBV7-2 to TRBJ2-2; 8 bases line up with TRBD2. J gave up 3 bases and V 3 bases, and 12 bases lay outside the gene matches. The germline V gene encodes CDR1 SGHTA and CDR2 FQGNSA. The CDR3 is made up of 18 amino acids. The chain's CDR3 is CASSFYRASGGDTGELFF. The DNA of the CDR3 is TGTGCCAGCAGCTTCTATCGAGCTTCGGGGGGGGACACCGGGGAGCTGTTTTTT.

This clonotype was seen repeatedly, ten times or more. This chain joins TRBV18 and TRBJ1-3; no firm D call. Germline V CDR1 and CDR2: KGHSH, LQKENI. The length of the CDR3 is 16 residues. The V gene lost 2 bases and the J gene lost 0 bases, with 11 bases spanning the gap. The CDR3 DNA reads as TGTGCCAGCTCACCATCGAGAGGGTCCTCTGGAAACACCATATATTTT. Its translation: CASSPSRGSSGNTIYF.

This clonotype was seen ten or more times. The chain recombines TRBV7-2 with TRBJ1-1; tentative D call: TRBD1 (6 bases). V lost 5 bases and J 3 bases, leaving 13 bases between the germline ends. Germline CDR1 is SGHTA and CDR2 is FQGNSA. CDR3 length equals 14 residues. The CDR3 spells CASSRTEHYTEAFF. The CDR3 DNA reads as TGTGCCAGCAGCCGGACAGAGCACTACACTGAAGCTTTCTTT. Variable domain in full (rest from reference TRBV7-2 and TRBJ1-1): GAGVSQSPSNKVTEKGKDVELRCDPISGHTALYWYRQSLGQGLEFLIYFQGNSAPDKSGLPSDRFSAERTGGSVSTLTIQRTQQEDSAVYLCASSRTEHYTEAFFGQGTRLTVV.

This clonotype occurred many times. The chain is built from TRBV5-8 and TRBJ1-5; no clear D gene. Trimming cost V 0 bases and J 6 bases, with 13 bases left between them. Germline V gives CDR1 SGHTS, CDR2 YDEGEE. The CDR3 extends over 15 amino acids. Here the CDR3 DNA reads TGTGCCAGCAGCTTGGTCGGGGAAAAGACTCAGCCCCAGCATTTT. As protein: CASSLVGEKTQPQHF. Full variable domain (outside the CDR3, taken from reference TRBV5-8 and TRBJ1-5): EAGVTQSPTHLIKTRGQQATLRCSPISGHTSVYWYQQALGLGLQFLLWYDEGEERNRGNFPPRFSGRQFPNYSSELNVNALELEDSALYLCASSLVGEKTQPQHFGDGTRLSIL.

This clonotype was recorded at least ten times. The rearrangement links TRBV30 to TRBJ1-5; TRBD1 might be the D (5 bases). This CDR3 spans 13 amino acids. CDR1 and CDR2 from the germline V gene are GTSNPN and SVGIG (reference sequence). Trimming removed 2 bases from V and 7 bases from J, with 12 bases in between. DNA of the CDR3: TGTGCCTGGAGTTTCAGGGATCAACAGCCCCAGCATTTT. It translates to CAWSFRDQQPQHF.